This T cell receptor beta chain derives from a study of T cell repertoires in cytomegalovirus infection. Study context: Recently described HLA-C-restricted plus well-studied HLA-B-restricted CMV epitopes were used. Findings of the study overall: Summed frequency of shared TCR beta families picked out CMV carriers who also had the relevant HLA.

In regard to this clonotype: Its specificity is unknown.

This CDR3 comprises 19 residues. The V gene's germline CDR1 is SGHNT and CDR2 YYREEE (reference sequence). Trimming at V came to 0 bases and at J to 0 bases, leaving 12 bases not matched to a gene. TCRdb reprocessed the reads via MiXCR and lists one record per CDR3 protein. The data show about 830,000 distinct CDR3 sequences, with over 25% seen just once and approximately 13% held by the top ten. The clonotype originates from a human donor in good health (CMV status not recorded). Some clones in this sample may be carry-over from other donors' samples. Sequenced material: cultured CD8+ T cells from PBMCs, taken from culture after CMV antigen stimulation. This rearrangement joins TRBV5-4 to TRBJ2-1; TRBD2 aligns across 7 bases. CDR3 sequence: CASSLGFLGGQSSYNEQFF. The CDR3 DNA follows: TGTGCCAGCAGCTTGGGATTTTTGGGAGGGCAGAGCTCCTACAATGAGCAGTTCTTC.